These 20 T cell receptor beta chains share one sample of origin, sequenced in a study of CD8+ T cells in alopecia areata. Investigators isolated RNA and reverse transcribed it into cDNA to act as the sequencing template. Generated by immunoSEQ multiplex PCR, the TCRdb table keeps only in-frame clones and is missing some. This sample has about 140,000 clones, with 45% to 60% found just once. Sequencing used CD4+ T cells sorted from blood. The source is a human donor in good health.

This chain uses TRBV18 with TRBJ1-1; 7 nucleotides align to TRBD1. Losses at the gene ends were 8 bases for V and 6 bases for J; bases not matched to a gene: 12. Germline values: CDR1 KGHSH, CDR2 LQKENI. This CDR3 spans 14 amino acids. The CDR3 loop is CASTDQRTGAEAFF. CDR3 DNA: TGTGCCAGCACAGACCAGCGGACAGGCGCTGAAGCTTTCTTT.

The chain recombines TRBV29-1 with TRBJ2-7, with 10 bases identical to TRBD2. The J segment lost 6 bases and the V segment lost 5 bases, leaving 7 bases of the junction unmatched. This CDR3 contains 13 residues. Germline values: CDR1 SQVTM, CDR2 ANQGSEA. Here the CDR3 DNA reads TGCAGCGTTCTAGCGGGAGTGAGTCTCGAGCAGTACTTC. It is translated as CSVLAGVSLEQYF.

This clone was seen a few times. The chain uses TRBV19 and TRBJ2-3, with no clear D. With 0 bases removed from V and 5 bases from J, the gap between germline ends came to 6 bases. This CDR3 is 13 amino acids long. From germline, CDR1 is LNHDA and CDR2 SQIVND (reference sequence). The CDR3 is CASSIDRGDTQYF. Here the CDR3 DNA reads TGTGCCAGTAGTATAGACCGTGGAGATACGCAGTATTTT.

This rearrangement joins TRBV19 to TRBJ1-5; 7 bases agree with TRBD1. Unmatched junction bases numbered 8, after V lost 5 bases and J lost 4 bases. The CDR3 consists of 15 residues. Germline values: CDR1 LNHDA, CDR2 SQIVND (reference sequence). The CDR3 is CASSPRGQPNQPQHF. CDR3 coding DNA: TGTGCCAGTAGTCCCCGGGGACAGCCTAATCAGCCCCAGCATTTT. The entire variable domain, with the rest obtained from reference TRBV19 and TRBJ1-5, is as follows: DGGITQSPKYLFRKEGQNVTLSCEQNLNHDAMYWYRQDPGQGLRLIYYSQIVNDFQKGDIAEGYSVSREKKESFPLTVTSAQKNPTAFYLCASSPRGQPNQPQHFGDGTRLSIL.

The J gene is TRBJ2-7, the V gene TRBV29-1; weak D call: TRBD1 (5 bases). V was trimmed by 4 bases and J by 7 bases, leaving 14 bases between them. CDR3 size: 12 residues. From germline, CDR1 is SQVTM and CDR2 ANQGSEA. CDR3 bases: TGCAGCGTTGGCCCAGGGCCAGGGGAGCAGTACTTC. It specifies CSVGPGPGEQYF.

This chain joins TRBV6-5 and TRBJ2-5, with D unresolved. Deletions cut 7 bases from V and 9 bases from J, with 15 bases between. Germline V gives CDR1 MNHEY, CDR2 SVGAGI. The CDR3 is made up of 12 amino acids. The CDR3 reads CASKPPIGSQYF. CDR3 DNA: TGTGCCAGCAAACCCCCCATAGGGTCCCAGTACTTC.

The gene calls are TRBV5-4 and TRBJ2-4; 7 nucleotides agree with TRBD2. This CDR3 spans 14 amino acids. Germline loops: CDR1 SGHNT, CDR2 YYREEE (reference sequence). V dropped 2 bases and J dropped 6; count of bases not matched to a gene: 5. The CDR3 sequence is CASSLGGSLNIQYF. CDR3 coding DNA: TGTGCCAGCAGCTTAGGCGGGAGCTTAAACATTCAGTACTTC.

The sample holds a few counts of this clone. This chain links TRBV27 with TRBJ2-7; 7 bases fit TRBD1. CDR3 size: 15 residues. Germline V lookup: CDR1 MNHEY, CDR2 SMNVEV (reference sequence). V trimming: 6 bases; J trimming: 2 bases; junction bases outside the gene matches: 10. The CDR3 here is CASSARGTETYEQYF. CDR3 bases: TGTGCCAGCAGCGCCCGAGGGACAGAAACCTACGAGCAGTACTTC.

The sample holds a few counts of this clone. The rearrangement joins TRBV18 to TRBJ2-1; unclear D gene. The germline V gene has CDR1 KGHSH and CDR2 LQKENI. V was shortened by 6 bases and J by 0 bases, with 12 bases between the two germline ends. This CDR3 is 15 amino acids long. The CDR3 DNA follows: TGTGCCAGCTCTAGAGACACAAGCTCCTACAATGAGCAGTTCTTC. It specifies CASSRDTSSYNEQFF.

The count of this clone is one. The CDR3 reads CASSLGGNPNQPQHF. The CDR3 coding sequence is TGCGCCAGCAGCTTGGGAGGGAATCCCAATCAGCCCCAGCATTTT. This rearrangement joins TRBV5-1 to TRBJ1-5; D is uncertain. Trimming left V 0 bases short and J 3 bases short, with 10 bases between. The germline V gene encodes CDR1 SGHRS and CDR2 YFSETQ. This CDR3 contains 15 residues.

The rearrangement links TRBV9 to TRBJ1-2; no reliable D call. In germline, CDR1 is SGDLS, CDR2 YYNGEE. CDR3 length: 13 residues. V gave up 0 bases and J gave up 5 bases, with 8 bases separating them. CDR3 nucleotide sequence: TGTGCCAGCAGCGTAGCTCGGGGTTATGGCTACACCTTC. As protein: CASSVARGYGYTF.

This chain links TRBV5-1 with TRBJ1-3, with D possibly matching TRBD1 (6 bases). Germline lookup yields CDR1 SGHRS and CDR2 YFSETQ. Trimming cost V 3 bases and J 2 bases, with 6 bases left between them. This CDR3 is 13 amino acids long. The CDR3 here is CASSWDTGNTIYF. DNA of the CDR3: TGCGCCAGCAGCTGGGACACTGGAAACACCATATATTTT. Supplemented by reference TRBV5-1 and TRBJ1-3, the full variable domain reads KAGVTQTPRYLIKTRGQQVTLSCSPISGHRSVSWYQQTPGQGLQFLFEYFSETQRNKGNFPGRFSGRQFSNSRSEMNVSTLELGDSALYLCASSWDTGNTIYFGEGSWLTVV.

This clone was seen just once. CDR3 sequence: CASSLEAPGLGGYTF. CDR3 DNA: TGTGCCAGCAGCTTGGAAGCCCCGGGACTCGGCGGCTACACCTTC. The chain combines TRBV5-4 with TRBJ1-2, with a weak D call TRBD1 (5 bases). Trimming took off 0 bases at V and 8 bases at J, with 17 bases between the two ends. This CDR3 has 15 residues. Germline loops: CDR1 SGHNT, CDR2 YYREEE (reference sequence).

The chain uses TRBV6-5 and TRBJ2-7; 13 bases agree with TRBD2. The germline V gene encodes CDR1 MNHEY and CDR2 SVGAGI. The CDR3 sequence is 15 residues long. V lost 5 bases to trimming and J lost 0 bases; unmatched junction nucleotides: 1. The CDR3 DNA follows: TGTGCCAGCAGTCGACTAGCGGGAGGCTCCTACGAGCAGTACTTC. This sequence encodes CASSRLAGGSYEQYF.

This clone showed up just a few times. The DNA for the CDR3 is TGTGCCTGGAAACACACGGGAGACGGTGAGCAGTTCTTC. Protein sequence: CAWKHTGDGEQFF. The chain recombines TRBV30 with TRBJ2-1, with D possibly matching TRBD2 (6 bases). Trimming removed 4 bases at V and 9 bases at J, with 16 bases between. Germline V CDR1 and CDR2: GTSNPN, SVGIG (reference sequence). The CDR3 has 13 amino acids.

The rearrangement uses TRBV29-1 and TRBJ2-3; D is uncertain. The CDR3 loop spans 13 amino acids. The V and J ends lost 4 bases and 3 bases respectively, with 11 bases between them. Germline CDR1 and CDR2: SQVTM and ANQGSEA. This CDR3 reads CSVAMTVTDTQYF. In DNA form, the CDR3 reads TGCAGCGTTGCGATGACGGTTACAGATACGCAGTATTTT.

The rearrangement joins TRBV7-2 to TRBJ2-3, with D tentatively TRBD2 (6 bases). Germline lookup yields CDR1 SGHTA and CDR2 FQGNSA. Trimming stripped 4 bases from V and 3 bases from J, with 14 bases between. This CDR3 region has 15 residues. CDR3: CASSSRSGRTDTQYF. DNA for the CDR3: TGTGCCAGCAGCTCCCGGAGCGGGCGAACAGATACGCAGTATTTT.

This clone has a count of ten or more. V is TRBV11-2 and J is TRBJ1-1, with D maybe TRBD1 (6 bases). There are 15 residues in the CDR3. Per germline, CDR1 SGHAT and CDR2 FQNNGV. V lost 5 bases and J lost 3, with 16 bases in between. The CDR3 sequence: CASSARRGRHTEAFF. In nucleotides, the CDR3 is TGTGCCAGCAGCGCGCGCAGGGGTAGGCACACTGAAGCTTTCTTT. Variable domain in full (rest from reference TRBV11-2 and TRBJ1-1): EAGVAQSPRYKIIEKRQSVAFWCNPISGHATLYWYQQILGQGPKLLIQFQNNGVVDDSQLPKDRFSAERLKGVDSTLKIQPAKLEDSAVYLCASSARRGRHTEAFFGQGTRLTVV.

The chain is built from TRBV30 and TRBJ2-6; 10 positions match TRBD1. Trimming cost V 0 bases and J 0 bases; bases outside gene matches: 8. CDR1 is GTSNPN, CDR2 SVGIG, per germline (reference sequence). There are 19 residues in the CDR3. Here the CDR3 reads CAWSVRGTGAHSGANVLTF. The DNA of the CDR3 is TGTGCCTGGAGTGTACGTGGGACAGGGGCACACTCTGGGGCCAACGTCCTGACTTTC.

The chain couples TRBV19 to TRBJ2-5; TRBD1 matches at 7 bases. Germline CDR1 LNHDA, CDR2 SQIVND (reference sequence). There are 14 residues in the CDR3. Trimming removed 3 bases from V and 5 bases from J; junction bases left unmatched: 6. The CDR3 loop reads CASSMQGVLETQYF. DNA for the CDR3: TGTGCCAGTAGTATGCAGGGGGTCTTGGAGACCCAGTACTTC.